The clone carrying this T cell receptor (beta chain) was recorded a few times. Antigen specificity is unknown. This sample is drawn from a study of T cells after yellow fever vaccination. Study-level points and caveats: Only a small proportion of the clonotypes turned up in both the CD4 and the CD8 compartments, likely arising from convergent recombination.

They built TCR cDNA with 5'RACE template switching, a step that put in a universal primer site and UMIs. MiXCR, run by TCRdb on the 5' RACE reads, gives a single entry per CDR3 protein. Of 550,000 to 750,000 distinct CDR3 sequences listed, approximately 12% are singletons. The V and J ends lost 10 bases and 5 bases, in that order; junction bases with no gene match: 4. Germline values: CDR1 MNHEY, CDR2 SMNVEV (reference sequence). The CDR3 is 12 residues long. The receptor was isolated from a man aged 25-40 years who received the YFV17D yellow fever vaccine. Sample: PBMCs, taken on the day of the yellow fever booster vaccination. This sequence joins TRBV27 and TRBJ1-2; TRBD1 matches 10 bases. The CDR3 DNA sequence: TGTGCCATTGACAGGGGGCGTTATGGCTACACCTTC. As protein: CAIDRGRYGYTF.